This is a list of T cell receptor beta chains from one sample in a study of graft-versus-host responses after intestinal transplantation. The table came from immunoSEQ multiplex PCR; TCRdb's copy has only in-frame clones and leaves some out. The table has under 85,000 clones, 90% seen once. What these receptors recognize is not known. The source was unstimulated CD8+ T cells sorted from spleen or lymph node cells, collected before intestinal transplant. The receptor set was obtained from a human donor who received an intestinal transplant. The CDR3 runs from the conserved cysteine through the conserved F or W. D genes are given only for firm matches. Clone size is stated in some rows and not others, as once, few, many or a class when expanded.

clone_size: NA
d_call: TRBD1
j_call: TRBJ1-5
v_call: TRBV6-5
cdr3_aa: CASSSGGGSQPQHF
cdr3_nt: TGTGCCAGCAGCTCAGGGGGCGGGAGTCAGCCCCAGCATTTT

clone_size: NA
d_call: TRBD2
j_call: TRBJ2-3
v_call: TRBV4-1
cdr3_aa: CASSQYGRGADTQYF
cdr3_nt: TGCGCCAGCAGCCAATACGGCCGGGGGGCAGATACGCAGTATTTT

clone_size: NA
d_call: NA
j_call: TRBJ1-5
v_call: TRBV6-5
cdr3_aa: CASSPLSGNQPQHF
cdr3_nt: TGTGCCAGCAGCCCCCTATCGGGCAATCAGCCCCAGCATTTT

clone_size: NA
d_call: NA
j_call: TRBJ1-1
v_call: TRBV27
cdr3_aa: CASSLGAGMNTEAFF
cdr3_nt: TGTGCCAGCAGTTTAGGGGCAGGGATGAACACTGAAGCTTTCTTT

clone_size: NA
d_call: NA
j_call: TRBJ2-1
v_call: TRBV27
cdr3_aa: CASSLTEYNEQFF
cdr3_nt: TGTGCCAGCAGTCTAACAGAGTACAATGAGCAGTTCTTC

clone_size: NA
d_call: TRBD2
j_call: TRBJ2-1
v_call: TRBV11-1
cdr3_aa: CASSSSGGVMNEQFF
cdr3_nt: TGTGCCAGCAGCTCTAGCGGGGGGGTAATGAATGAGCAGTTCTTC

clone_size: NA
d_call: NA
j_call: TRBJ2-3
v_call: TRBV11-2
cdr3_aa: CASSLVGGTDTQYF
cdr3_nt: TGTGCCAGCAGCTTAGTCGGGGGCACAGATACGCAGTATTTT

clone_size: NA
d_call: TRBD2
j_call: TRBJ2-3
v_call: TRBV5-4
cdr3_aa: CASSLRAGDTDTQYF
cdr3_nt: TGTGCCAGCAGCTTGCGTGCGGGAGACACAGATACGCAGTATTTT

clone_size: NA
d_call: TRBD1
j_call: TRBJ2-2
v_call: TRBV7-3
cdr3_aa: CASSSQGLGELFF
cdr3_nt: TGTGCCAGCAGCTCACAGGGGTTGGGGGAGCTGTTTTTT

clone_size: NA
d_call: TRBD1
j_call: TRBJ2-3
v_call: TRBV4-1
cdr3_aa: CASSLRQGYTDTQYF
cdr3_nt: TGCGCCAGCAGCCTCCGACAGGGCTACACAGATACGCAGTATTTT

clone_size: NA
d_call: NA
j_call: TRBJ1-4
v_call: TRBV19
cdr3_aa: CASSDESNNGELFF
cdr3_nt: TGTGCCAGCAGTGACGAATCAAATAACGGGGAACTGTTTTTT

clone_size: NA
d_call: TRBD1
j_call: TRBJ2-1
v_call: TRBV7-9
cdr3_aa: CASSLALGTGAPNEQFF
cdr3_nt: TGTGCCAGCAGCTTAGCGCTGGGGACAGGGGCCCCCAATGAGCAGTTCTTC

clone_size: NA
d_call: NA
j_call: TRBJ2-7
v_call: TRBV11-2
cdr3_aa: CASSPLGVNYEQYF
cdr3_nt: TGTGCCAGCAGCCCCCTCGGGGTCAACTACGAGCAGTACTTC

clone_size: few
d_call: NA
j_call: TRBJ2-7
v_call: TRBV5-4
cdr3_aa: CASSDLEAGVYEQYF
cdr3_nt: TGTGCCAGCAGCGACCTTGAGGCAGGGGTATACGAGCAGTACTTC

clone_size: NA
d_call: TRBD2
j_call: TRBJ2-1
v_call: TRBV19
cdr3_aa: CASQSGGDYNEQFF
cdr3_nt: TGTGCCAGCCAAAGCGGGGGGGATTACAATGAGCAGTTCTTC

clone_size: NA
d_call: NA
j_call: TRBJ2-3
v_call: TRBV4-1
cdr3_aa: CASSQEGGRTDTQYF
cdr3_nt: TGCGCCAGCAGCCAAGAGGGGGGACGCACAGATACGCAGTATTTT

clone_size: NA
d_call: TRBD2
j_call: TRBJ2-1
v_call: TRBV19
cdr3_aa: CASSMGGGEQFF
cdr3_nt: TGTGCCAGTAGTATGGGCGGGGGTGAGCAGTTCTTC

clone_size: NA
d_call: NA
j_call: TRBJ2-3
v_call: TRBV10-3
cdr3_aa: CAISGTAHTDTQYF
cdr3_nt: TGTGCCATCAGTGGGACAGCCCACACAGATACGCAGTATTTT

clone_size: once
d_call: NA
j_call: TRBJ1-1
v_call: TRBV7-9
cdr3_aa: CASSTGGQAEAFF
cdr3_nt: TGTGCCAGCAGCACCGGAGGGCAGGCTGAAGCTTTCTTT

clone_size: NA
d_call: NA
j_call: TRBJ2-1
v_call: TRBV9
cdr3_aa: CASSETGVSYNEQFF
cdr3_nt: TGTGCCAGCAGCGAAACGGGGGTTTCCTACAATGAGCAGTTCTTC